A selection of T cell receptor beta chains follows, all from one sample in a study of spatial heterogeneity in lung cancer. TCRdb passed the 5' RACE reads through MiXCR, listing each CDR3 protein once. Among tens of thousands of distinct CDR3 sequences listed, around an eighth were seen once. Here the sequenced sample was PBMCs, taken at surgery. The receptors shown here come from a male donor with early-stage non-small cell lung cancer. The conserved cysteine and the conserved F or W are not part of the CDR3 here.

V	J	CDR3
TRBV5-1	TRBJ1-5	ASSLGTVNQPQH
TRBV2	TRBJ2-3	ASSRNADTQY
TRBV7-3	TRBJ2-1	ASSQGSAYNEQF
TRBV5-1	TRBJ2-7	ASSQDRGARNEQY
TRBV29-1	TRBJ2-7	SVEVDRATREQY
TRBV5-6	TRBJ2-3	ASSLEWGQGETDTQY
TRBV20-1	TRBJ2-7	SARASMELSYEQY
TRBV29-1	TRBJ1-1	SVVRGRVENTEAF
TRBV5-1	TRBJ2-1	ASSGGPHSYNEQF
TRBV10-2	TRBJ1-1	ASSVFDITEAF
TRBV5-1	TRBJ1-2	ASSLQAGRDGYT
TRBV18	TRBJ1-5	ASSPYDRASNQPQH
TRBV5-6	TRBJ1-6	ASSWSGDRVDSPLH
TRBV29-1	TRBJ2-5	SVGLGQGGQETQY
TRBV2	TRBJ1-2	ASSFRSNYGYT
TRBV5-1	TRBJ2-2	ASSYLLAGNTGELF